This T cell receptor (beta chain) emerged from a study of beta chain features in type 1 diabetes. About the research overall: Over all samples combined, some 110 million sorted cells were examined.

The table lists this clone with a few counts. Investigators reverse transcribed all isolated RNA, so they sequenced expressed TCRB transcripts. Some clones are missing from TCRdb's copy, which holds only in-frame ones; the method was immunoSEQ multiplex PCR. The sample records roughly 300,000 clones, approximately 8% being singletons. The J segment lost 7 bases and the V segment lost 7 bases, leaving 7 bases of the junction unmatched. Germline CDR1 is MGHDK and CDR2 is SYGVNS. This CDR3 is built from 13 residues. This chain links TRBV25-1 with TRBJ2-3; 8 nucleotides agree with TRBD1. This clonotype was sampled from a woman aged 18 to 35 in good health. Material for sequencing was central memory CD4+ T cells from blood. Written as DNA, the CDR3 is TGTGCCAGCAAGCAGGGGGCTTCATATACGCAGTATTTT. This gives the protein CASKQGASYTQYF.